Detailed here is one T cell receptor (beta chain). The data originate from a study of shared clonotypes between healthy human individuals. Trimming stripped 1 base from V and 6 bases from J, with 9 bases between. CDR3 length: 14 residues. Per germline, CDR1 SGHTA and CDR2 FQGNSA. Clones were read by immunoSEQ multiplex PCR, and TCRdb kept only the in-frame ones, dropping some. The table has around 2.1 million clones, under 95% seen once; the top ten hold around 1.7%. CD8 cells classed as naive were CD45RO-negative and positively selected for CCR7, excluding terminally differentiated effector memory CD45RA+ cells.

Sequencing was done on a sample of naive CD8+ T cells from PBMCs. The origin of this receptor is a man in his late teens or twenties in good health. Some clones in this sample may be carry-over from other donors' samples. V and J are TRBV7-2 and TRBJ2-2; D possibly matches TRBD1 or TRBD2 (6 bases each). The CDR3 DNA reads TGTGCCAGCAGCTTAGTCGGGGGCCCCGGGGAGCTGTTTTTT. As protein: CASSLVGGPGELFF.